These 21 T cell receptor beta chains came from one sample sequenced in a study of OX40 agonist ivuxolimab in advanced cancers. The method was the immunoSEQ multiplex PCR assay. Here the immuneACCESS table is served through TCRdb, limited to in-frame sequences with V and J called. Missing clones are a known gap in these copies; in checked studies unresolved V genes cover under half, and the rest lacks a known reason. This sample lists 83,000 or so clones; around nine tenths were detected once. The ten largest clonotypes hold around 0.7% of the sample. Sequenced material: CD4+ or CD8+ T cells sorted from blood, taken in a trial of the OX40 agonist ivuxolimab. Source of these receptors: an adult with an advanced solid tumor such as melanoma, head and neck, liver or kidney cancer.

J is TRBJ2-6 and V is TRBV10-3, with 7 bases that match TRBD1. The length of the CDR3 is 15 residues. From germline, CDR1 is ENHRY and CDR2 SYGVKD. Trimming at V came to 5 bases and at J to 0 bases, leaving 1 base not matched to a gene. Here the CDR3 DNA reads TGTGCCATCAGTCGACAGGGCTCTGGGGCCAACGTCCTGACTTTC. Protein: CAISRQGSGANVLTF.

This clone was recorded once. For the CDR3, the DNA is TGTGCCAGCAGCTTGATAGGGAAAGATGAGCAGTTCTTC. Translating gives CASSLIGKDEQFF. The gene calls are TRBV5-6 and TRBJ2-1, with unresolved D. This CDR3 contains 13 residues. Trimming removed 1 base from V and 8 bases from J, with 10 bases in between. Per germline, CDR1 SGHDT and CDR2 YYEEEE.

The V call is TRBV9, the J call TRBJ2-7; D possibly corresponds to TRBD2 (5 bases). Germline V CDR1 and CDR2: SGDLS, YYNGEE. Trimming stripped 0 bases from V and 2 bases from J, with 12 bases between. The CDR3 is made up of 15 amino acids. The CDR3 nucleotides are TGTGCCAGCAGCGTAGAGGGTAGCGCACCCTACGAGCAGTACTTC. Translated: CASSVEGSAPYEQYF. The variable domain in full, completed from reference TRBV9 and TRBJ2-7, reads DSGVTQTPKHLITATGQRVTLRCSPRSGDLSVYWYQQSLDQGLQFLIQYYNGEERAKGNILERFSAQQFPDLHSELNLSSLELGDSALYFCASSVEGSAPYEQYFGPGTRLTVT.

V usage is TRBV30 and J usage is TRBJ1-5; TRBD1 agrees at 7 bases. Germline CDR1 and CDR2: GTSNPN and SVGIG (reference sequence). This CDR3 has 14 amino acids. The ends lost 1 base at V and 1 base at J; junction bases unmatched: 1. The CDR3 protein is CAWSGQGSNQPQHF. The CDR3, as DNA: TGTGCCTGGAGTGGACAGGGAAGCAATCAGCCCCAGCATTTT.

This chain connects TRBV7-2 to TRBJ2-1; D call uncertain. Germline V lookup: CDR1 SGHTA, CDR2 FQGNSA. This CDR3 has 12 amino acids. V lost 3 bases to trimming and J lost 9 bases, with 9 bases between them. The CDR3 sequence is CASSFELGEQFF. The CDR3 DNA sequence: TGTGCCAGCAGCTTTGAGTTAGGTGAGCAGTTCTTC.

The rearrangement links TRBV2 to TRBJ2-4; no clear D. V was shortened by 5 bases and J by 7 bases, with 9 bases between the two germline ends. CDR3 size: 12 residues. CDR1 is SNHLY and CDR2 is FYNNEI in the germline V gene. The CDR3 nucleotides read TGTGCCAGCAGTCTTGATCGGAACATTCAGTACTTC. Its protein is CASSLDRNIQYF. The full variable domain, in which reference TRBV2 and TRBJ2-4 provide the parts outside the CDR3, is EPEVTQTPSHQVTQMGQEVILRCVPISNHLYFYWYRQILGQKVEFLVSFYNNEISEKSEIFDDQFSVERPDGSNFTLKIRSTKLEDSAMYFCASSLDRNIQYFGAGTRLSVL.

V gene TRBV6-6 combines with J gene TRBJ1-1; D remains ambiguous. Trimming removed 6 bases at V and 2 bases at J, with 10 bases between. The germline V gene has CDR1 MNHNY and CDR2 SVGAGI (reference sequence). The CDR3 is 13 amino acids. The chain's CDR3 is CASRGSGNTEAFF. In DNA form, the CDR3 reads TGTGCCAGCAGGGGGTCGGGCAACACTGAAGCTTTCTTT.

V usage is TRBV4-1 and J usage is TRBJ2-2, with a weak D call TRBD1 (6 bases). Trimming took off 2 bases at V and 5 bases at J, with 21 bases between the two ends. In germline, CDR1 is MGHRA, CDR2 YSYEKL. This CDR3 has 18 residues. The CDR3 sequence: CASSQMGAGTRLTGELFF. CDR3 nucleotide sequence: TGCGCCAGCAGCCAAATGGGGGCCGGGACCCGTTTAACCGGGGAGCTGTTTTTT.

This chain's CDR3 is CASSLGAEKLFF. The CDR3 DNA reads TGTGCCAGCAGTTTAGGGGCTGAAAAACTGTTTTTT. V usage is TRBV28 and J usage is TRBJ1-4, with a possible D match to TRBD1 (5 bases). The germline V gene encodes CDR1 MDHEN and CDR2 SYDVKM. Deletions cut 2 bases from V and 7 bases from J, with 5 bases between. The CDR3 length is 12 residues. Complete variable domain (other parts from reference TRBV28 and TRBJ1-4): DVKVTQSSRYLVKRTGEKVFLECVQDMDHENMFWYRQDPGLGLRLIYFSYDVKMKEKGDIPEGYSVSREKKERFSLILESASTNQTSMYLCASSLGAEKLFFGSGTQLSVL.

This clone was observed a single time. One junction end disagrees with the germline gene, perhaps due to a read error. The V call is TRBV10-1, the J call TRBJ2-5, with TRBD1 identical over 10 bases. CDR3 length: 16 residues. From germline, CDR1 is WNHNN and CDR2 SYGVQD (reference sequence). The CDR3 reads CASKIGDRGSQEAQYF. CDR3 DNA: TGCGCCAGCAAAATAGGGGACAGGGGTTCCCAAGAGGCCCAGTACTTC.

This clone was seen more than once but under ten times. The J gene is TRBJ2-3, the V gene TRBV2, with TRBD1 matching 8 bases. Germline loops: CDR1 SNHLY, CDR2 FYNNEI. Losses at the gene ends were 6 bases for V and 3 bases for J; bases not matched to a gene: 5. The length of the CDR3 is 14 residues. DNA for the CDR3: TGTGCCAGCAGGGACAGGGTAGCAACAGATACGCAGTATTTT. Encoded protein: CASRDRVATDTQYF.

The V gene is TRBV2, the J gene TRBJ2-7; D tentatively reads TRBD1 or TRBD2 (5 bases each). The V gene lost 8 bases and the J gene lost 6 bases, with 20 bases spanning the gap. The germline gives CDR1 SNHLY, CDR2 FYNNEI. The CDR3 sequence is 14 residues long. CDR3 in DNA: TGTGCCAGCGGACCGGGAAAAGGGGAGAGCGAGCAGTACTTC. Translated, it gives CASGPGKGESEQYF. Complete variable domain (other parts from reference TRBV2 and TRBJ2-7): EPEVTQTPSHQVTQMGQEVILRCVPISNHLYFYWYRQILGQKVEFLVSFYNNEISEKSEIFDDQFSVERPDGSNFTLKIRSTKLEDSAMYFCASGPGKGESEQYFGPGTRLTVT.

This clone was seen once. The rearrangement joins TRBV20-1 to TRBJ2-1; D gene unclear. V was clipped by 4 bases and J by 4 bases, with 5 bases between them. The CDR3 is made up of 11 amino acids. Germline V gene sequence: CDR1 DFQATT, CDR2 SNEGSKA (reference sequence). CDR3 protein: CSANKYNEQFF. CDR3 DNA sequence: TGCAGTGCTAATAAATACAATGAGCAGTTCTTC.

The chain carries TRBV7-6 and TRBJ2-5; no reliable D call. The CDR3 extends over 13 amino acids. The germline gives CDR1 SGHVS, CDR2 FNYEAQ. V lost 3 bases and J lost 1, with 6 bases in between. CDR3 in DNA: TGTGCCAGCAGCTTTCAGCTCCAAGAGACCCAGTACTTC. It specifies CASSFQLQETQYF.

The V and J genes are TRBV9 and TRBJ2-1, with TRBD1 identical over 10 bases. V lost 3 bases, J lost 4 bases, and 7 bases stayed unmatched. The CDR3 runs to 16 residues. CDR1 and CDR2 (germline): SGDLS, YYNGEE. The CDR3 spells CASSGGQGVGYNEQFF. DNA of the CDR3: TGTGCCAGCAGCGGAGGACAGGGGGTGGGTTACAATGAGCAGTTCTTC.

The chain couples TRBV7-9 to TRBJ1-5, with 9 bases identical to TRBD1. V shed 4 bases, J shed 0 bases, and the junction held 10 bases outside the gene matches. Germline CDR1 and CDR2: SEHNR and FQNEAQ (reference sequence). The length of the CDR3 is 18 residues. Written as DNA, the CDR3 is TGTGCCAGCAGCTCGTCCGTTGGGACAGGGACTAGCAATCAGCCCCAGCATTTT. Protein sequence: CASSSSVGTGTSNQPQHF.

This clone occurred once. The genes are TRBV7-9 and TRBJ1-2; D is perhaps TRBD1 (6 bases). The CDR3 length is 17 residues. Looked up from germline, CDR1 is SEHNR and CDR2 is FQNEAQ (reference sequence). Trimming took off 5 bases at V and 4 bases at J, with 23 bases between the two ends. CDR3 amino acids: CASSRSPGGAAGYGYTF. In DNA, the CDR3 is TGTGCCAGCAGCCGGTCCCCGGGGGGGGCGGCGGGCTATGGCTACACCTTC.

The chain links TRBV5-1 to TRBJ2-5; D gene ambiguous. The length of the CDR3 is 11 residues. The V end lost 5 bases, the J end lost 3 bases, and 5 bases lay between the germline ends. CDR1 and CDR2 (germline): SGHRS, YFSETQ. The CDR3 region has the DNA TGCGCCAGCAGGTCAGAAGAGACCCAGTACTTC. It specifies CASRSEETQYF.

This clone qualifies as medium-sized. The rearrangement links TRBV20-1 to TRBJ1-1; unclear D gene. V lost 6 bases to trimming and J lost 10 bases, with 12 bases between them. Looked up from germline, CDR1 is DFQATT and CDR2 is SNEGSKA (reference sequence). The CDR3 runs to 10 residues. CDR3 coding DNA: TGCAGTGCCACGAATGGTGTAGCTTTCTTT. Translated: CSATNGVAFF.

The V and J genes are TRBV7-9 and TRBJ1-4; D is uncertain. CDR1 and CDR2 (germline): SEHNR, FQNEAQ (reference sequence). Deletions cut 0 bases from V and 4 bases from J, with 6 bases between. CDR3 length equals 14 residues. The chain's CDR3 is CASSLATGNEKLFF. CDR3 sequence (DNA): TGTGCCAGCAGCTTAGCTACGGGTAATGAAAAACTGTTTTTT.

The V and J genes are TRBV28 and TRBJ2-3; D is unresolved. The length of the CDR3 is 14 residues. CDR1 is MDHEN and CDR2 is SYDVKM in the germline V gene. V was pared by 2 bases and J by 3 bases, with 9 bases between. The CDR3, as DNA: TGTGCCAGCAGTTTAACCACGGGTACAGATACGCAGTATTTT. Translation: CASSLTTGTDTQYF.